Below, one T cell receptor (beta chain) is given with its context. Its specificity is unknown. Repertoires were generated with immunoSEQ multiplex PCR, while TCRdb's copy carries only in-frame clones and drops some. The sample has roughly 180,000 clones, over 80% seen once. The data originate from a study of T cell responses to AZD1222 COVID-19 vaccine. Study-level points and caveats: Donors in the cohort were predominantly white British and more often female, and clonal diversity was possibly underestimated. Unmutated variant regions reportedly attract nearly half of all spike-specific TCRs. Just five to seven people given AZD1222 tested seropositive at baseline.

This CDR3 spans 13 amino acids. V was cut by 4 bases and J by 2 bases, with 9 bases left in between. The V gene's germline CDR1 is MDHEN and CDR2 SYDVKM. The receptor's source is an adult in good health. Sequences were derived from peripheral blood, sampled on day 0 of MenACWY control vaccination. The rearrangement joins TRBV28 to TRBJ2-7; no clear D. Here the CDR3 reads CASSSPLPYEQYF. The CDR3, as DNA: TGTGCCAGCAGTTCGCCTCTTCCCTACGAGCAGTACTTC.